This is a list of T cell receptor beta chains from one sample in a study of CD8+CD57+ T cells in acquired aplastic anemia. TCRdb re-called the reads through MiXCR, storing one row per CDR3 protein. The sample consists of over 150,000 distinct CDR3 sequences, roughly 47% of them appearing once. The sample consisted of sorted CD4+, CD8+, or CD8+CD57+ T cells (not recorded which) from PBMCs. Receptors were obtained from a human donor in good health. Each CDR3 is given with its conserved first and last residue. The D gene is left open where the match is weak. Rows may omit the clone size; those that give it use once, few, many or a size class.

clone size	V gene	CDR3 length	D gene	J gene	CDR3 DNA	CDR3 protein
few	TRBV9	14	.	TRBJ1-6	TGTGCCAGCAGCGTAGCAGGGGATAATTCACTCCTCCACTTC	CASSVAGDNSLLHF
many	TRBV12-3/TRBV12-4	14	.	TRBJ2-7	TGTGCCAGCAGTGCCGTACGGGGAAACTACGAGCAGTACTTC	CASSAVRGNYEQYF
many	TRBV11-2	14	.	TRBJ1-6	TGTGCCAGCAGCTTAGGACAGATTAATTCACCCCTCCACTTT	CASSLGQINSPLHF
many	TRBV19	16	TRBD1	TRBJ1-1	TGTGCCAGTAGTCCAAGACAGGGGGTGAGGAACACTGAAGCTTTCTTT	CASSPRQGVRNTEAFF
many	TRBV7-7	15	TRBD2	TRBJ2-1	TGTGCCAGCAGCTCACTAGCGGGGGCCTGGGATGAGCAGTTCTTC	CASSSLAGAWDEQFF
.	TRBV20-1	13	TRBD2	TRBJ2-3	TGCAGTGCGCCTAGCGGGAGCACAGATACGCAGTATTTT	CSAPSGSTDTQYF
many	TRBV19	15	.	TRBJ2-6	TGTGCCAGTAGTGGGGGGGCCGCTGGGGCCAACGTCCTGACTTTC	CASSGGAAGANVLTF
many	TRBV12-3/TRBV12-4	11	.	TRBJ2-5	TGTGCCAGCAGCCCGGCAGAGACCCAGTACTTC	CASSPAETQYF
.	TRBV11-2	16	TRBD2	TRBJ2-1	TGTGCCAGCAGCCAGTTAAGCGGGGGCTCCTACAATGAGCAGTTCTTC	CASSQLSGGSYNEQFF
.	TRBV15	17	TRBD1	TRBJ2-7	TGTGCCATTCAGGACAGGGGGTTGTATGGCGGAACTTACGAGCAGTACTTC	CAIQDRGLYGGTYEQYF
many	TRBV7-2	16	.	TRBJ2-3	TGTGCCAGCAGCTTTCGACTAGTTGGGAGCACAGATACGCAGTATTTT	CASSFRLVGSTDTQYF
many	TRBV5-1	16	.	TRBJ1-1	TGCGCCAGCAGCTCCGAAAGGGCCCTCCAGAACACTGAAGCTTTCTTT	CASSSERALQNTEAFF
many	TRBV14	17	TRBD1	TRBJ1-6	TGTGCCAGCAGCCAAGATTTGTGGGGACAGAGGAGTTCACCCCTCCACTTT	CASSQDLWGQRSSPLHF
many	TRBV24-1	14	.	TRBJ2-3	TGTGCCACCAGCGGACACAAAATAGCAGATACGCAGTATTTT	CATSGHKIADTQYF
.	TRBV5-5	15	.	TRBJ2-7	TGTGCCAGCAGCTTCGGAGGGGGGTTAGCCGGGGAGCAGTACTTC	CASSFGGGLAGEQYF
many	TRBV19	15	.	TRBJ2-3	TGTGCCAGTAGTAAATTGAGGGGATTCGCAGATACGCAGTATTTT	CASSKLRGFADTQYF
many	TRBV20-1	14	TRBD2	TRBJ2-1	TGCAGCGCGGGGGAGCTCGGCTCCTACAATGAGCAGTTCTTC	CSAGELGSYNEQFF
.	TRBV7-2	14	.	TRBJ1-2	TGTGCCAGCAGGCAAAAGGGACGGAACTATGGCTACACCTTC	CASRQKGRNYGYTF
once	TRBV5-1	13	.	TRBJ2-7	TGCGCCAGCAGCTTGTACAGCTCCTACGAGCAGTACTTC	CASSLYSSYEQYF
few	TRBV3-1	14	TRBD1	TRBJ2-3	TGTGCCAGCAGCCCCGGGACAGGGGTGAATACGCAGTATTTT	CASSPGTGVNTQYF
few	TRBV28	13	.	TRBJ1-4	TGTGCCAGCAGACCCACCCGGACGGGAAAACTGTTTTTT	CASRPTRTGKLFF
.	TRBV6-1	16	.	TRBJ1-2	TGTGCCAGCACCGGGGCCGCCAGTAATTCTAACTATGGCTACACCTTC	CASTGAASNSNYGYTF
.	TRBV7-6	12	.	TRBJ2-7	TGTGCCAGCAGCTCCCGGCGGGTAGGGCAGTACTTC	CASSSRRVGQYF
.	TRBV10-3	13	TRBD2	TRBJ2-7	TGTGCCATCAGCGAAAGCGGGGGCTACGAGCAGTACTTC	CAISESGGYEQYF
many	TRBV11-3	15	.	TRBJ1-2	TGTGCCAGCAGCCCAAGTCGGGTAGGTAACTATGGCTACACCTTC	CASSPSRVGNYGYTF
many	TRBV20-1	13	TRBD2	TRBJ2-1	TGCAGTACGTATAGCGGGAGCTACAATGAGCAGTTCTTC	CSTYSGSYNEQFF
many	TRBV12-3/TRBV12-4	15	.	TRBJ2-3	TGTGCCAGCACCCCGAGGAGCGGGCGCACAGATACGCAGTATTTT	CASTPRSGRTDTQYF
.	TRBV10-2	16	TRBD1	TRBJ2-7	TGCGCCAGCAGTCTTCTTACCGGGACAGGGGTCTACGAGCAGTACTTC	CASSLLTGTGVYEQYF
.	TRBV12-3/TRBV12-4	13	.	TRBJ2-7	TGTGCCAGCAGTTTTAGGTCGGGCGGCGAGCAGTACTTC	CASSFRSGGEQYF
many	TRBV2	16	.	TRBJ2-5	TGTGCCAGCACAGTTTTATATGAAGCGGACCAAGAGACCCAGTACTTC	CASTVLYEADQETQYF
many	TRBV11-2	15	TRBD1	TRBJ1-5	TGTGCCAGCAGTCCGACAGGGGCGGGCAATCAGCCCCAGCATTTT	CASSPTGAGNQPQHF
.	TRBV19	14	.	TRBJ2-7	TGTGCCAGTAGCTTCGCGGGCGCAGCCTACGAGCAGTACTTC	CASSFAGAAYEQYF
.	TRBV20-1	14	TRBD1	TRBJ2-1	TGCAGTGCTAGGGGGGACAGAGAGTACAATGAGCAGTTCTTC	CSARGDREYNEQFF
.	TRBV15	15	.	TRBJ2-2	TGTGCCACCAGCAGAGATCAGACCGGGACCGGGGAGCTGTTTTTT	CATSRDQTGTGELFF
few	TRBV9	14	.	TRBJ2-1	TGTGCCAGCAGCCGCAGGGCGGGTGGCAATGAGCAGTTCTTC	CASSRRAGGNEQFF
.	TRBV19	13	.	TRBJ1-6	TGTGCCAGTTGGGTTTGGGGTAATTCACCCCTCCACTTT	CASWVWGNSPLHF
.	TRBV7-3	16	TRBD1	TRBJ2-1	TGTGCCAGCAGCTCTGGGGGGACAGGGGCCTACAATGAGCAGTTCTTC	CASSSGGTGAYNEQFF
.	TRBV20-1	16	TRBD1	TRBJ1-3	TGCAGTGCTACTCCACAGGGGGCGAGCTCTGGAAACACCATATATTTT	CSATPQGASSGNTIYF
many	TRBV29-1	11	.	TRBJ2-7	TGCAGCGTTGGGACAGATGGCGAGCAGTACTTC	CSVGTDGEQYF
few	TRBV12-5	15	.	TRBJ1-1	TGTGCTAGTGGTTTGGGGATGTTAGCCGACACTGAAGCTTTCTTT	CASGLGMLADTEAFF
.	TRBV19	15	TRBD1	TRBJ1-2	TGTGCCAGTAGTATTTGGGGACAGGGGCTGGATGGCTACACCTTC	CASSIWGQGLDGYTF
once	TRBV7-3	15	.	TRBJ2-1	TGTGCCAGCAGCTTAAATGAGATCGGGGGCAATGAGCAGTTCTTC	CASSLNEIGGNEQFF
.	TRBV15	13	.	TRBJ1-1	TGTGCCACCAGTATCGACCTGAACACTGAAGCTTTCTTT	CATSIDLNTEAFF
.	TRBV29-1	14	.	TRBJ1-1	TGCAGCGGCACAGGGCCGGCGGTGAACACTGAAGCTTTCTTT	CSGTGPAVNTEAFF
.	TRBV19	17	TRBD2	TRBJ2-1	TGTGCCAGTACCCCTGGGTCTAGCGGGGGGCCCTACAATGAGCAGTTCTTC	CASTPGSSGGPYNEQFF
many	TRBV12-3/TRBV12-4	12	.	TRBJ2-7	TGTGCCAGCAGTTTTAACAAATACGAGCAGTACTTC	CASSFNKYEQYF
many	TRBV7-8	15	.	TRBJ2-2	TGTGCCAGCAGCTTAGGTTTAGGTCGGTCCGGGGAGCTGTTTTTT	CASSLGLGRSGELFF
many	TRBV25-1	17	.	TRBJ1-2	TGTGCCAGCCGGAGCCGGGACTTCCCTAGAAGGGGCTATGGCTACACCTTC	CASRSRDFPRRGYGYTF
.	TRBV24-1	16	TRBD1	TRBJ2-5	TGTGCCACCAGTGATTTACGGACAGGGGGCGTGCAGACCCAGTACTTC	CATSDLRTGGVQTQYF
few	TRBV28	17	.	TRBJ1-5	TGTGCCAGCAGTCCCCCTCGACAGTCCTCGAGCAATCAGCCCCAGCATTTT	CASSPPRQSSSNQPQHF
many	TRBV20-1	14	TRBD2	TRBJ2-1	TGCAGTGCTAGAGATGGCGGGGGTTACAATGAGCAGTTCTTC	CSARDGGGYNEQFF
.	TRBV7-8	16	TRBD2	TRBJ2-3	TGTGCCAGCAGCGCCCTACTAGCGGGCCTAGGGGATACGCAGTATTTT	CASSALLAGLGDTQYF
.	TRBV19	14	.	TRBJ2-7	TGTGCCAGTAGTAGGAGAGGGCAGTTTGACGAGCAGTACTTC	CASSRRGQFDEQYF